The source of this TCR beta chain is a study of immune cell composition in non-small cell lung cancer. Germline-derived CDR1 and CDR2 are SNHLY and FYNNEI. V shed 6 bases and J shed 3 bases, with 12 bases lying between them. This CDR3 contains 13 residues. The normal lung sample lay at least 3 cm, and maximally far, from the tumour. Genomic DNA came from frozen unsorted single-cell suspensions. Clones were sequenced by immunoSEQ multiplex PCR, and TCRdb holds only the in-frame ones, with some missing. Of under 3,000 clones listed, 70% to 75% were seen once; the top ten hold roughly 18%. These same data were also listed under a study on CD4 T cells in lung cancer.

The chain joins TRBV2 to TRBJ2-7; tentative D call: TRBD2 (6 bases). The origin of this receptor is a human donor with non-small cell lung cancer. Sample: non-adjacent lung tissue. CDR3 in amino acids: CASRGGGNYEQYF. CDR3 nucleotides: TGTGCCAGCAGAGGTGGGGGGAACTACGAGCAGTACTTC. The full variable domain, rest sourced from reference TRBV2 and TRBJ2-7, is EPEVTQTPSHQVTQMGQEVILRCVPISNHLYFYWYRQILGQKVEFLVSFYNNEISEKSEIFDDQFSVERPDGSNFTLKIRSTKLEDSAMYFCASRGGGNYEQYFGPGTRLTVT.